This TCR beta chain appears in the sequencing data of a study of T cells after yellow fever vaccination. This clonotype was found many times. There are 14 residues in the CDR3. The germline gives CDR1 MNHEY, CDR2 SVGAGI. The germline V and J ends were trimmed by 4 bases and 0 bases, with 9 bases remaining between them. MiXCR was run by TCRdb on the 5' RACE reads, yielding one entry per CDR3 protein. The sample has approximately 580,000 distinct CDR3 sequences; less than 20% are singletons. The sample was PBMCs, taken 4 to 6 days after the first yellow fever vaccination. The chain joins TRBV6-5 to TRBJ1-1; perhaps TRBD1 as D (5 bases). This receptor was taken from a man in his late teens or twenties who received the YFV17D yellow fever vaccine. The CDR3 DNA sequence: TGTGCCAGCAGTTTTCGAGGGGTGAACACTGAAGCTTTCTTT. It codes for CASSFRGVNTEAFF.